This T cell receptor beta chain came from a study of regulatory T cells in long-lasting Graves disease. CDR3-region Arm-PCR and iRepertoire HTBI primers produced the TCR beta libraries. MiXCR, run by TCRdb on the multiplex PCR reads, gives a single entry per CDR3 protein. The table records approximately 350,000 distinct CDR3 sequences, more than 20% of them present only once. Germline lookup yields CDR1 SEHNR and CDR2 FQNEAQ (reference sequence). The CDR3 contains 15 residues. The V end was cut by 4 bases, the J end by 0 bases, with 12 bases between. Time point denoted: persistent/refractory GD, antithyroid drugs over 5 years with positive TRAb. PBMC RNA was the source of the TCR library.

The chain couples TRBV7-9 to TRBJ1-1, with a weak D call TRBD1 (6 bases). The receptor was isolated from a woman in her 40s with Graves disease. The sample was peripheral blood mononuclear cells (PBMCs), taken when the disease was refractory, from a patient treated with antithyroid drugs. The CDR3 coding sequence is TGTGCCAGCAGCTGGGGGGGGCTGCTGAACACTGAAGCTTTCTTT. As protein: CASSWGGLLNTEAFF.